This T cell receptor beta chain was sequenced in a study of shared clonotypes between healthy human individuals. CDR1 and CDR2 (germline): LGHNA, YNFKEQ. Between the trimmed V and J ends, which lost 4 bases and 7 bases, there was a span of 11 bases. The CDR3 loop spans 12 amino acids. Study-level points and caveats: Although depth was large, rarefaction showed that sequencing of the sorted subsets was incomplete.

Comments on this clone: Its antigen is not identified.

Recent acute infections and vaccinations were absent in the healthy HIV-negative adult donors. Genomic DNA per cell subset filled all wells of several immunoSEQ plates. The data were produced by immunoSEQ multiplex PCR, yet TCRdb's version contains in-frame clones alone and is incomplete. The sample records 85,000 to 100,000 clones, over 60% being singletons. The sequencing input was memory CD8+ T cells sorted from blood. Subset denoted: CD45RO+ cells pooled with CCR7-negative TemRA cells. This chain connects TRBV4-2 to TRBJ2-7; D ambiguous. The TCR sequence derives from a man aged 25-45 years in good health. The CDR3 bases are TGTGCCAGCAGCCCCGGAAATGGGGAGCAGTACTTC. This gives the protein CASSPGNGEQYF.